This T cell receptor beta chain stems from a study of shared clonotypes between healthy human individuals. Whole-study context: Contributing individuals were a couple of females and three males aged 18 to 49.

Splitting of each subset's genomic DNA was done evenly across several immunoSEQ plates. In the authors' methods: ImmunoSEQ output lacked quality scores and full-length reads, limiting matched filtering. Sequenced by immunoSEQ multiplex PCR; TCRdb stores in-frame clones only, minus some. The DNA was the basis for D and trimming; V, J and clone size are from that table. The table records about 470,000 clones, roughly 77% of them present only once. The CDR3 is 17 residues long. The rearrangement links TRBV21-1 to TRBJ2-7; the D call of TRBD1 is as the table states it, not checked on the DNA. TRBV21-1 is deemed a pseudogene. The receptor comes from a woman aged 40-49 years in good health. Some clones in this sample may be carry-over from other donors' samples. The sample taken for sequencing was PBMCs. CDR3 nucleotides: TGTGCCAGCAGCGCATGGGACAGGGGTACCCTATCCTACGAGCAGTACTTC. This codes for CASSAWDRGTLSYEQYF.